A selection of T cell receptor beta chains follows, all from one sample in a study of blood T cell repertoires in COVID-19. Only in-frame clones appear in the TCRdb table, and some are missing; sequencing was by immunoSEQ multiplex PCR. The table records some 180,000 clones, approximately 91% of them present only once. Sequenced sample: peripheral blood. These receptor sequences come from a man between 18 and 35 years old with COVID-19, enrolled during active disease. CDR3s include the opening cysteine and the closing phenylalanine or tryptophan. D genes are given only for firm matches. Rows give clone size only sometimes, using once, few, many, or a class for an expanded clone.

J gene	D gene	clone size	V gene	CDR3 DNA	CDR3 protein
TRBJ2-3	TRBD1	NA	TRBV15	TGTGCCACCAGCAGGGACAGGGGACCCACAGATACGCAGTATTTT	CATSRDRGPTDTQYF
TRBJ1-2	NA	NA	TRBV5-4	TGTGCCAGCAGCTTGGACGGGTATGGCTACACCTTC	CASSLDGYGYTF
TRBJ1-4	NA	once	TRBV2	TGTGCCAGCAGTGATCGGGGAGCTATACTTCATGAAAAACTGCTTTTT	CASSDRGAILHEKLLF
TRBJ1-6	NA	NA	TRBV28	TGTGCCAGCAGTTTTATCCGGTATAATTCACCCCTCCACTTT	CASSFIRYNSPLHF
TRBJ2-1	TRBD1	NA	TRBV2	TGTGCCAGCAGAGCCCGGGACAGGGGGATGAGGAATGAGCAGTTCTTC	CASRARDRGMRNEQFF
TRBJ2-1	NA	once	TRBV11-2	TGTGCCAGCAGTCGCCGGGCCTACAATGAGCAGTTCTTC	CASSRRAYNEQFF
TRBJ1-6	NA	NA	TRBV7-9	TGTGCCAGCAGCTCGTGGACTTCGTATAATTCACCCCTCCACTTT	CASSSWTSYNSPLHF
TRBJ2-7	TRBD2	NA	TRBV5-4	TGTGCCAGCAGCTTGGGGACTAGCGGGAGTAGGTACGAGCAGTACTTC	CASSLGTSGSRYEQYF
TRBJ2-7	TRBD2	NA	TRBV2	TGTGCCAGCGTGGGGGGGGGATACGAGCAGTACTTC	CASVGGGYEQYF
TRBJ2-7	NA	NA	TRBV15	TGTGCCACCAGCAGAGAAGGGGCAGGGAGGCACGAGCAGTACTTC	CATSREGAGRHEQYF
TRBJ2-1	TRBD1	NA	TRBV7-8	TGTGCCAGCAGCTTCCGGGACAGGGTCTCTCTCTCCTACAATGAGCAGTTCTTC	CASSFRDRVSLSYNEQFF
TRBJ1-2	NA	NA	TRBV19	TGTGCCAGTAGTTTAGTCGCCCAGGGGAATGGCTACACCTTC	CASSLVAQGNGYTF
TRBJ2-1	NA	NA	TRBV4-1	TGCGCCAGCAGCACCCGACAGGCCTACAATGAGCAGTTCTTC	CASSTRQAYNEQFF
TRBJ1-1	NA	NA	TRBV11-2	TGTGCCAGCAGTCCTCCTAATAGGAACACTGAAGCTTTCTTT	CASSPPNRNTEAFF
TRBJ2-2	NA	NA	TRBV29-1	TGCAGCGTTGACGGGGGAGCTAGTACGAACACCGGGGAGCTGTTTTTT	CSVDGGASTNTGELFF
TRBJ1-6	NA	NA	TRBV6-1	TGTGCCAGCAGTGAGGGGCAGAATAATTCACCCCTCCACTTT	CASSEGQNNSPLHF
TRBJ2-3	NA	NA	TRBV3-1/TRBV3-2	TGTGCCAGCAGCCAATTTATCGTCACAGATACGCAGTATTTT	CASSQFIVTDTQYF
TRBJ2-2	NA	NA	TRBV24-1	TGTGCCACCAGTGACCCGGGTAGTGTTTCCTCCGGGGAGCTGTTTTTT	CATSDPGSVSSGELFF
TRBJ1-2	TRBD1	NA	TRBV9	TGTGCCAGCAGCCGGGACGGGGGACAGGACTATGGCTACACCTTC	CASSRDGGQDYGYTF
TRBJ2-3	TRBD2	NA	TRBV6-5	TGTGCCAGCAGTTTGGGACTAGCGGGAGACATGCAGTATTTT	CASSLGLAGDMQYF
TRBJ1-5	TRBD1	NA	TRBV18	TGTGCCAGCTCGCGGGACAGCTCTTTTCCTAGCAATCAGCCCCAGCATTTT	CASSRDSSFPSNQPQHF
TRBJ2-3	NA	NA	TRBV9	TGTGCCAGCAGCGTAGCAGGCGGGAGCACAGATACGCAGTATTTT	CASSVAGGSTDTQYF
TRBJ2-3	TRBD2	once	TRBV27	TGTGCCAGCAGTTCCAGGACTAGCGGGAGGACAGATACGCAGTATTTT	CASSSRTSGRTDTQYF
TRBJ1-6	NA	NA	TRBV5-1	TGCGCCAGCAGCTTCGACACCTATAATTCACCCCTCCACTTT	CASSFDTYNSPLHF